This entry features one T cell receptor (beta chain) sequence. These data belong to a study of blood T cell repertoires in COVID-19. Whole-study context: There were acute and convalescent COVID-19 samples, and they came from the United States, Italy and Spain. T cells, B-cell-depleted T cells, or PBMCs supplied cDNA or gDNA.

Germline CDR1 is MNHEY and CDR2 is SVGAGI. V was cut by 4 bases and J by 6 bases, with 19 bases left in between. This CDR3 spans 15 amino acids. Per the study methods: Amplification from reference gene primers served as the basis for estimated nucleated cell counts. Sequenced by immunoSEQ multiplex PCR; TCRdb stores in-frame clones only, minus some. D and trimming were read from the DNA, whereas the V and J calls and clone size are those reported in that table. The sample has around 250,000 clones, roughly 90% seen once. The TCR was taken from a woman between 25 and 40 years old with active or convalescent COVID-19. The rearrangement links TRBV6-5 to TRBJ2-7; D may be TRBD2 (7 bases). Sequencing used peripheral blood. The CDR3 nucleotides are TGTGCCAGCAGTTGGTCGATTGCGGGGGCCGGCGAGCAGTACTTC. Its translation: CASSWSIAGAGEQYF.